Each of the 11 T cell receptor beta chains below was sequenced from the same sample in a study of T cell repertoires in cytomegalovirus infection. Each CDR3 protein is one row after TCRdb ran MiXCR on the reads. The repertoire holds a few hundred thousand distinct CDR3 sequences, roughly 9% seen once, with more than 13% in the top ten. Sequenced: PBMCs. The receptors were gathered from a human donor in good health (CMV status not recorded). Some clones in this sample may be carry-over from other donors' samples.

There are many counts of this clonotype. This chain connects TRBV7-2 to TRBJ1-4, with 7 positions matching TRBD1. There are 15 residues in the CDR3. Germline V lookup: CDR1 SGHTA, CDR2 FQGNSA. Unmatched junction bases numbered 12, after V lost 5 bases and J lost 9 bases. CDR3 nucleotide sequence: TGTGCCAGCAGCCCCCAGGGCCAGGGGGGGCAAAAACTGTTTTTT. Protein sequence: CASSPQGQGGQKLFF.

Ten or more counts support this clonotype. The rearrangement joins TRBV7-9 to TRBJ1-6; TRBD1 matches 9 bases. The length of the CDR3 is 15 residues. Trimming cost V 3 bases and J 8 bases; bases outside gene matches: 5. Germline V lookup: CDR1 SEHNR, CDR2 FQNEAQ (reference sequence). This CDR3 reads CASSLTDRGDSPLHF. The CDR3, as DNA: TGTGCCAGCAGCTTGACGGACAGGGGAGATTCACCCCTCCACTTT.

The CDR3 reads CSAREGGERETQYF. The CDR3 DNA reads TGCAGTGCTAGAGAGGGAGGAGAGAGAGAGACCCAGTACTTC. The V gene is TRBV20-1, the J gene TRBJ2-5, with TRBD2 as a possible D gene (6 bases). The CDR3 totals 14 residues. The V end lost 0 bases, the J end lost 4 bases, and 12 bases lay between the germline ends. Looked up from germline, CDR1 is DFQATT and CDR2 is SNEGSKA (reference sequence).

The rearrangement links TRBV19 to TRBJ1-1; D might be TRBD1 (6 bases). Germline V CDR1 and CDR2: LNHDA, SQIVND (reference sequence). CDR3 length: 15 amino acids. V dropped 4 bases and J dropped 1 base, with 13 bases sitting between them. The CDR3 DNA reads TGTGCCAGTAGTACTCCGGGACAACGGAACACTGAAGCTTTCTTT. Its translation is CASSTPGQRNTEAFF.

The chain employs TRBV24-1 and TRBJ2-3, with D uncertain. Germline assignment: CDR1 KGHDR and CDR2 SFDVKD. Trimming left V 3 bases short and J 6 bases short, with 12 bases between. The CDR3 covers 14 residues. This chain's CDR3 is CATSDLPPADTQYF. The CDR3, as DNA: TGTGCCACCAGTGATCTCCCCCCAGCCGATACGCAGTATTTT.

This clonotype was seen repeatedly, ten times or more. The chain recombines TRBV28 with TRBJ1-2; TRBD1 is a possible D gene (6 bases). The V gene lost 5 bases and the J gene lost 4 bases, with 17 bases spanning the gap. Germline V gives CDR1 MDHEN, CDR2 SYDVKM. CDR3 size: 15 residues. CDR3 sequence: CASSPGGGVRYGYTF. The CDR3 nucleotides read TGTGCCAGCAGTCCCGGGGGGGGCGTACGCTATGGCTACACCTTC.

This clonotype was counted a few times. Here the CDR3 DNA reads TGTGCCAGCAGCTTAGCTCGCGCGGGATTGGGGTACAATGAGCAGTTCTTC. It yields the protein CASSLARAGLGYNEQFF. The rearrangement links TRBV11-2 to TRBJ2-1; the D gene is possibly TRBD2 (6 bases). The length of the CDR3 is 17 residues. Germline values: CDR1 SGHAT, CDR2 FQNNGV. Trimming removed 1 base from V and 4 bases from J, with 17 bases in between.

This clonotype was seen repeatedly, ten times or more. The rearrangement joins TRBV28 to TRBJ2-6; D gene ambiguous. This CDR3 has 16 residues. Germline assignment: CDR1 MDHEN and CDR2 SYDVKM. V lost 2 bases and J lost 1, with 9 bases in between. CDR3 residues: CASSLALPSGANVLTF. DNA for the CDR3: TGTGCCAGCAGTTTAGCACTCCCTTCTGGGGCCAACGTCCTGACTTTC.

The chain couples TRBV19 to TRBJ2-7; TRBD2 matches at 7 bases. The germline CDR1 and CDR2 sequences are LNHDA and SQIVND (reference sequence). CDR3 size: 13 residues. V was pared by 1 base and J by 4 bases, with 1 base of the junction left unmatched. The CDR3 DNA sequence: TGTGCCAGTAGTATAGCGGGGGGATACGAGCAGTACTTC. Its protein is CASSIAGGYEQYF.

The sample holds many counts of this clonotype. J is TRBJ1-3 and V is TRBV7-2; possibly TRBD1 for D (6 bases). Germline CDR1 SGHTA, CDR2 FQGNSA. CDR3 length: 18 amino acids. V lost 1 base, J lost 0 bases, and 16 bases lay in between. This CDR3 reads CASSLEARGRSSGNTIYF. As DNA, the CDR3 is TGTGCCAGCAGCTTAGAGGCCAGGGGTAGGTCCTCTGGAAACACCATATATTTT.

This clonotype came up many times. J is TRBJ2-7 and V is TRBV7-2, with TRBD1 identical over 10 bases. Germline lookup yields CDR1 SGHTA and CDR2 FQGNSA. The CDR3 contains 14 residues. With V trimmed by 7 bases and J by 4 bases, 7 bases remained unmatched. CDR3 residues: CASTWTGGGYEQYF. Written as DNA, the CDR3 is TGTGCCAGCACCTGGACAGGGGGAGGGTACGAGCAGTACTTC.